The 14 T cell receptor beta chains presented below share a single source sample, sequenced in a study of T-cell reconstitution after alpha-beta-depleted transplantation in children. During its preparation, the TCRbeta library received unique molecular identifiers. TCRdb called the PCR reads again in MiXCR, with one record for every CDR3 protein. The data show 170,000 or so distinct CDR3 sequences, about 6.4% seen once. Specimen: PBMCs from the stem cell graft donor, collected from the stem cell graft. The receptor source for this set is a human donor who donated a stem cell graft to a child with Wiskott-Aldrich syndrome.

The table lists this clonotype with many counts. J is TRBJ1-5 and V is TRBV12-3 or TRBV12-4, with D hard to call. There are 11 residues in the CDR3. Trimming stripped 6 bases from V and 3 bases from J, with 3 bases between. The CDR3 coding sequence is TGTGCCAGCAGCAACAATCAGCCCCAGCATTTT. This codes for CASSNNQPQHF.

The table lists this clonotype with many counts. CDR3 in DNA: TGTGCCATTTCACAGGGGTCTGGTGGGGAGCTGTTTTTT. Translation gives CAISQGSGGELFF. This chain joins TRBV10-3 and TRBJ2-2; 7 positions agree with TRBD1. The CDR3 is 13 amino acids. CDR1 is ENHRY and CDR2 is SYGVKD in the germline V gene. With V trimmed by 9 bases and J by 8 bases, 9 bases remained unmatched.

This clonotype occurred a few times. The V gene is TRBV5-1, the J gene TRBJ1-6; 7 bases are a match to TRBD1. Unmatched junction bases numbered 9, after V lost 4 bases and J lost 8 bases. This CDR3 is 15 amino acids long. Germline V gene data show CDR1 as SGHRS and CDR2 as YFSETQ. The CDR3 region is CASSPRAGGDSPLHF. The CDR3 coding sequence is TGCGCCAGCAGCCCCCGGGCAGGGGGAGATTCACCCCTCCACTTT.

This clonotype was counted a few times. The J gene is TRBJ1-1, the V gene TRBV4-1, with D unclear. V gave up 2 bases and J gave up 4 bases, with 5 bases separating them. The CDR3 extends over 12 amino acids. CDR1 MGHRA and CDR2 YSYEKL come from the germline V gene. This CDR3 reads CASSQPFTEAFF. The CDR3 bases are TGCGCCAGCAGCCAACCCTTCACTGAAGCTTTCTTT.

The chain combines TRBV7-9 with TRBJ1-1; D is undetermined. The CDR3 loop spans 13 amino acids. Germline V CDR1 and CDR2: SEHNR, FQNEAQ (reference sequence). With 6 bases removed from V and 1 base from J, the gap between germline ends came to 9 bases. CDR3 nucleotides: TGTGCCAGCAGGGGGTCAGGGAACACTGAAGCTTTCTTT. Translating gives CASRGSGNTEAFF.

This clonotype occurred many times. The rearrangement joins TRBV28 to TRBJ1-2; 8 bases map to TRBD1. The CDR3 runs to 14 residues. The germline gives CDR1 MDHEN, CDR2 SYDVKM. V shed 6 bases, J shed 5 bases, and the junction held 8 bases outside the gene matches. CDR3: CASSGQGVEYGYTF. CDR3 DNA sequence: TGTGCCAGCAGCGGACAGGGAGTGGAATATGGCTACACCTTC.

The genes are TRBV5-5 and TRBJ2-7; the D gene is possibly TRBD2 (5 bases). The length of the CDR3 is 13 residues. Per germline, CDR1 SGHKS and CDR2 YYEKEE (reference sequence). The V end was cut by 4 bases, the J end by 4 bases, with 12 bases between. The CDR3 DNA is TGTGCCAGCAGCCGCGACTATGGGTACGAGCAGTACTTC. Translated: CASSRDYGYEQYF.

This clonotype was counted at least ten times. V is TRBV5-1 and J is TRBJ1-6; TRBD1 agrees at 7 bases. This CDR3 has 16 amino acids. With 3 bases clipped from V and 7 bases from J, the junction kept 10 bases outside the gene matches. CDR1 and CDR2 (germline): SGHRS, YFSETQ. CDR3 sequence (DNA): TGCGCCAGCAGCTCGTCCCCCGTACAGGGGAATTCACCCCTCCACTTT. It specifies CASSSSPVQGNSPLHF. Full variable domain (rest looked up from reference TRBV5-1 and TRBJ1-6): KAGVTQTPRYLIKTRGQQVTLSCSPISGHRSVSWYQQTPGQGLQFLFEYFSETQRNKGNFPGRFSGRQFSNSRSEMNVSTLELGDSALYLCASSSSPVQGNSPLHFGNGTRLTVT.

This clonotype was found once. J is TRBJ2-1 and V is TRBV5-1; 7 positions agree with TRBD2. Germline assignment: CDR1 SGHRS and CDR2 YFSETQ. The CDR3 extends over 16 amino acids. With V trimmed by 0 bases and J by 4 bases, 7 bases remained unmatched. This chain's CDR3 is CASSLVASGSYNEQFF. In DNA form, the CDR3 reads TGCGCCAGCAGCTTGGTGGCTAGCGGCAGTTACAATGAGCAGTTCTTC.

This clonotype showed up just a few times. CDR3 coding DNA: TGCGCCAGCAGTGAGTTGGTAGGCTCTGGAAACACCATATATTTT. Translating gives CASSELVGSGNTIYF. The J gene is TRBJ1-3, the V gene TRBV10-2; no clear D. Per the germline V gene, CDR1 is WSHSY and CDR2 is SAAADI. Trimming pared 1 base from V and 0 bases from J, leaving 7 bases between. The CDR3 has 15 amino acids.

The V gene is TRBV11-2, the J gene TRBJ1-2; D is possibly TRBD1 (5 bases). Trimming pared 5 bases from V and 4 bases from J, leaving 11 bases between. CDR1 and CDR2 (germline): SGHAT, FQNNGV. This CDR3 region has 13 residues. CDR3 sequence: CASSGPGSYGYTF. The CDR3 nucleotides read TGTGCCAGCAGCGGTCCAGGGAGCTATGGCTACACCTTC.

This chain links TRBV2 with TRBJ2-5; no reliable D call. The CDR3 loop spans 12 amino acids. Trimming pared 2 bases from V and 7 bases from J, leaving 8 bases between. CDR1 SNHLY and CDR2 FYNNEI come from the germline V gene. Written as DNA, the CDR3 is TGTGCCAGCAGTGAACCCCGACGGACCCAGTACTTC. It specifies CASSEPRRTQYF.

This clonotype was recorded at least ten times. CDR3 residues: CASSEVGTSGGAGDTQYF. CDR3 bases: TGTGCCAGCAGTGAAGTGGGGACTAGCGGGGGGGCCGGAGATACGCAGTATTTT. This sequence joins TRBV6-1 and TRBJ2-3; 16 bases line up with TRBD2. Germline CDR1 MNHNS, CDR2 SASEGT. The CDR3 contains 18 residues. The junction had 6 bases not matched to a gene; V was cut back by 1 base and J by 5 bases.

This clonotype was recorded many times. This chain joins TRBV20-1 and TRBJ2-1; D is possibly TRBD2 (6 bases). Trimming removed 2 bases from V and 3 bases from J, with 11 bases in between. CDR3 length: 14 residues. Per the germline V gene, CDR1 is DFQATT and CDR2 is SNEGSKA (reference sequence). CDR3 amino acids: CSARRRDVYNEQFF. CDR3 coding DNA: TGCAGTGCTAGACGGCGGGACGTCTACAATGAGCAGTTCTTC.